The clone carrying this TCR beta chain came up many times. The antigen remains unidentified. Unique molecular identifiers were incorporated into the prepared TCRbeta library. One entry per CDR3 protein, called by TCRdb with MiXCR from the PCR reads. The table has 130,000 to 150,000 distinct CDR3 sequences, around 9% seen once; the top ten hold about a sixth. These data come from a study of T-cell reconstitution after alpha-beta-depleted transplantation in children. Points from the study as a whole: There were reportedly several hundred expanded graft clones from which alpha-beta T cells came about two months after transplant. Newly produced T cells mostly provided counts and TCRbeta diversity after one year, as hyperexpanded clones declined. High day-60 TCRbeta diversity in some patients came from surviving recipient T cells and thymic progenitors.

Germline V lookup: CDR1 MNHEY, CDR2 SVGEGT. The CDR3 sequence is 13 residues long. Trimming took 6 bases from V and 7 from J; bases not matched to a gene: 6. This receptor was obtained from a female patient between 2 and 15 years old who had a stem cell transplant for congenital amegakaryocytic thrombocytopenia, so the T cells may come from the graft donor. Material: PBMCs, mostly from graft donor cells, obtained 180 days after TCRalphabeta/CD19-depleted stem cell transplant. V gene TRBV6-2 or TRBV6-3 combines with J gene TRBJ1-5; 7 nucleotides match TRBD1. The CDR3 loop reads CASSSTGYQPQHF. Written as DNA, the CDR3 is TGTGCCAGCAGCTCGACAGGGTACCAGCCCCAGCATTTT.